Listed here are 22 T cell receptor beta chains from one sample, sequenced in a study of regulatory T cells in long-lasting Graves disease. This sample's time point: newly diagnosed GD, antithyroid drugs for less than 3 months. Preparation of the TCR library used RNA extracted from PBMCs. CDR3-region Arm-PCR and iRepertoire HTBI primers produced the TCR beta libraries. MiXCR was run by TCRdb on the multiplex PCR reads, yielding one entry per CDR3 protein. The table records roughly 560,000 distinct CDR3 sequences, about 15% of them present only once. This same sample was also part of a study on T cells in Graves' hyperthyroidism and ophthalmopathy.

This specimen consisted of peripheral blood mononuclear cells (PBMCs), obtained at new diagnosis, from a patient treated with antithyroid drugs. Receptors were obtained from a woman aged 40-65 years with Graves disease.

This clonotype was observed a handful of times. The chain has TRBV20-1 and TRBJ2-4; 11 nucleotides match TRBD2. The CDR3 runs 18 residues. The germline V gene has CDR1 DFQATT and CDR2 SNEGSKA (reference sequence). V gave up 6 bases and J gave up 1 base; unmatched junction bases: 14. DNA of the CDR3: TGCAGTGCGCCCCGGGGTAGCGGGGGGGCATTGGCCAAAAACATTCAGTACTTC. Its translation is CSAPRGSGGALAKNIQYF.

This clonotype was counted ten times or more. The rearrangement joins TRBV3-1 to TRBJ1-2; possibly TRBD1 for D (6 bases). Trimming pared 0 bases from V and 7 bases from J, leaving 18 bases between. The CDR3 is made up of 16 amino acids. CDR1 and CDR2 (germline): LGHDT, YNNKEL (reference sequence). The CDR3 DNA is TGTGCCAGCAGCCAAGATCGCGGGGGCAGGTGGAGTGGCTACACCTTC. It codes for CASSQDRGGRWSGYTF.

This clonotype was seen at least ten times. The chain couples TRBV2 to TRBJ1-4; no clear D. This CDR3 is 13 amino acids long. The germline CDR1 and CDR2 sequences are SNHLY and FYNNEI. V shed 2 bases and J shed 3 bases, with 4 bases lying between them. The CDR3 DNA follows: TGTGCCAGCAGTGAACAGGCTAATGAAAAACTGTTTTTT. Residues: CASSEQANEKLFF.

J is TRBJ2-3 and V is TRBV20-1, with D perhaps assigned TRBD1 or TRBD2 (6 bases each). Trimming shortened V by 6 bases and J by 0 bases, and 13 bases separated the two germline ends. The length of the CDR3 is 14 residues. Germline CDR1 is DFQATT and CDR2 is SNEGSKA (reference sequence). This chain's CDR3 is CSALEGDSTDTQYF. The CDR3 DNA sequence: TGCAGTGCCCTGGAGGGGGATAGCACAGATACGCAGTATTTT.

In the case of this clonotype: Given a much more abundant clone one base away, this may be a read error. The chain has TRBV12-3 or TRBV12-4 and TRBJ2-7; 8 bases are a match to TRBD2. The CDR3 covers 14 residues. CDR3 sequence reads: CVSSPGTSSYEQYF. The CDR3 region has the DNA TGTGTCAGCAGTCCCGGGACTAGCTCCTACGAGCAGTACTTC.

This clonotype was detected ten times or more. This chain connects TRBV28 to TRBJ2-3; 7 positions match TRBD1. J was trimmed by 4 bases and V by 5 bases; bases with no gene match: 6. Germline values: CDR1 MDHEN, CDR2 SYDVKM. The CDR3 is 14 residues long. The CDR3 reads CASSITQGADTQYF. The CDR3 DNA sequence: TGTGCCAGCAGTATTACGCAGGGGGCAGATACGCAGTATTTT. The full variable domain, its missing parts supplied by reference TRBV28 and TRBJ2-3, is DVKVTQSSRYLVKRTGEKVFLECVQDMDHENMFWYRQDPGLGLRLIYFSYDVKMKEKGDIPEGYSVSREKKERFSLILESASTNQTSMYLCASSITQGADTQYFGPGTRLTVL.

A single count supports this clonotype. This chain joins TRBV20-1 and TRBJ2-1; no clear D. This CDR3 comprises 14 residues. Deletions cut 4 bases from V and 0 bases from J, with 10 bases between. Germline CDR1 and CDR2: DFQATT and SNEGSKA (reference sequence). The CDR3 region is CSATLHFSYNEQFF. As DNA, the CDR3 is TGCAGTGCTACTCTACACTTCTCCTACAATGAGCAGTTCTTC.

The J gene is TRBJ2-1, the V gene TRBV19, with 7 bases fitting TRBD2. The V gene's germline CDR1 is LNHDA and CDR2 SQIVND (reference sequence). The CDR3 loop spans 17 amino acids. V lost 3 bases to trimming and J lost 1 base; unmatched junction nucleotides: 9. The CDR3 here is CASSMHASGPSYNEQFF. CDR3 DNA: TGTGCCAGTAGTATGCACGCTAGCGGCCCTTCCTACAATGAGCAGTTCTTC.

This clonotype was picked up many times. This chain joins TRBV5-1 and TRBJ2-3, with 8 positions matching TRBD2. The CDR3 consists of 14 residues. The ends lost 1 base at V and 4 bases at J; junction bases unmatched: 2. Germline V gene data show CDR1 as SGHRS and CDR2 as YFSETQ. The CDR3 is CASSLRTSSDTQYF. Written as DNA, the CDR3 is TGCGCCAGCAGCTTGAGGACTAGCTCAGATACGCAGTATTTT.

The chain employs TRBV7-9 and TRBJ2-7; TRBD1 agrees at 7 bases. Germline lookup yields CDR1 SEHNR and CDR2 FQNEAQ (reference sequence). V shed 5 bases, J shed 0 bases, and the junction held 7 bases outside the gene matches. The CDR3 sequence is 15 residues long. In nucleotides, the CDR3 is TGTGCCAGCAGCCGCCCCGGGACAGACTCCTACGAGCAGTACTTC. Its protein product is CASSRPGTDSYEQYF.

There are a few counts of this clonotype. This chain connects TRBV12-3 or TRBV12-4 to TRBJ1-5; 7 positions match TRBD1. The ends lost 3 bases at V and 9 bases at J; junction bases unmatched: 8. The CDR3 sequence is 14 residues long. The CDR3 DNA reads as TGTGCCAGCAGTTTCGAGGGGGCGAGCGGGCCCCAGCATTTT. Translated: CASSFEGASGPQHF.

This clonotype was counted at least ten times. This sequence joins TRBV12-3 or TRBV12-4 and TRBJ1-2; D ambiguous. This CDR3 is built from 15 residues. V was trimmed by 5 bases and J by 3 bases, leaving 16 bases between them. The CDR3 DNA follows: TGTGCCAGCAGTCATCCTACCGGTTCCCACTATGGCTACACCTTC. It encodes CASSHPTGSHYGYTF.

This clonotype was seen a few times. The chain recombines TRBV19 with TRBJ2-1, with D uncertain. The CDR3 extends over 12 amino acids. The germline CDR1 and CDR2 sequences are LNHDA and SQIVND (reference sequence). V lost 5 bases to trimming and J lost 3 bases, with 5 bases between them. CDR3 sequence reads: CASSRNYNEQFF. As DNA, the CDR3 is TGTGCCAGTAGTCGTAACTACAATGAGCAGTTCTTC.

The sample holds many counts of this clonotype. The V call is TRBV7-9, the J call TRBJ2-7; a possible D gene is TRBD1 (6 bases). Germline V gene sequence: CDR1 SEHNR, CDR2 FQNEAQ (reference sequence). This CDR3 comprises 14 residues. Trimming took off 1 base at V and 2 bases at J, with 9 bases between the two ends. The CDR3, as DNA: TGTGCCAGCAGCTTAGTTGGACAGACCTACGAGCAGTACTTC. Its translation: CASSLVGQTYEQYF.

The V call is TRBV7-3, the J call TRBJ2-7; D tentatively reads TRBD1 or TRBD2 (5 bases each). Trimming removed 5 bases from V and 7 bases from J, with 15 bases in between. This CDR3 spans 13 amino acids. Germline CDR1 and CDR2: SGHTA and FQGTGA. CDR3 sequence (DNA): TGTGCCAGCAGCCAGGGACCCTCGGGTGAGCAGTACTTC. Encoded protein: CASSQGPSGEQYF.

CDR3 sequence reads: CASSPEADATNEKLFF. The CDR3 nucleotides are TGCGCCAGCAGCCCCGAGGCCGACGCAACTAATGAAAAACTGTTTTTT. The J gene is TRBJ1-4, the V gene TRBV5-1; D remains ambiguous. Germline V CDR1 and CDR2: SGHRS, YFSETQ. V lost 4 bases and J 0 bases, leaving 13 bases between the germline ends. The CDR3 has 16 residues.

This clonotype was seen repeatedly, ten times or more. The genes are TRBV13 and TRBJ1-2; no definite D call. The length of the CDR3 is 12 residues. The germline V gene has CDR1 PRHDT and CDR2 FYEKMQ (reference sequence). The V end was cut by 5 bases, the J end by 3 bases, with 7 bases between. The chain's CDR3 is CASSTSYYGYTF. The CDR3 nucleotides are TGTGCCAGCAGCACTAGTTACTATGGCTACACCTTC.

The gene calls are TRBV6-1 and TRBJ1-5, with no clear D. The V and J ends lost 4 bases and 3 bases respectively, with 22 bases between them. The CDR3 consists of 18 residues. CDR1 and CDR2 (germline): MNHNS, SASEGT. The CDR3 protein is CASSVLGDPASYNQPQHF. In DNA, the CDR3 is TGTGCCAGCAGTGTCCTCGGTGATCCAGCTAGTTACAATCAGCCCCAGCATTTT.

The chain couples TRBV6-2 or TRBV6-3 to TRBJ1-3, with unresolved D. The CDR3 has 14 amino acids. Germline lookup yields CDR1 MNHEY and CDR2 SVGEGT. V gave up 2 bases and J gave up 4 bases, with 9 bases separating them. The chain's CDR3 is CASSYDGGGNTIYF. Here the CDR3 DNA reads TGTGCCAGCAGTTACGATGGTGGAGGAAACACCATATATTTT.

The CDR3 region is CASSYGRDHLNTEAFF. CDR3 nucleotides: TGTGCCAGCAGTTACGGCAGGGACCATTTGAACACTGAAGCTTTCTTT. The chain employs TRBV6-9 and TRBJ1-1; D possibly corresponds to TRBD1 (5 bases). Germline lookup yields CDR1 MNHGY and CDR2 SVAAGI. There are 16 residues in the CDR3. Trimming took off 3 bases at V and 0 bases at J, with 14 bases between the two ends.

This chain connects TRBV20-1 to TRBJ1-1, with D hard to call. Germline V lookup: CDR1 DFQATT, CDR2 SNEGSKA (reference sequence). There are 12 residues in the CDR3. V was trimmed by 7 bases and J by 1 base, leaving 10 bases between them. The CDR3 nucleotides read TGCAGTGTGACAAGGCCGAACACTGAAGCTTTCTTT. It yields the protein CSVTRPNTEAFF.

Many counts were recorded for this clonotype. The chain joins TRBV11-2 to TRBJ1-1; D is undetermined. V was shortened by 2 bases and J by 10 bases, with 17 bases between the two germline ends. CDR3 size: 14 residues. CDR1 and CDR2 from the germline V gene are SGHAT and FQNNGV. In nucleotides, the CDR3 is TGTGCCAGCAGCTTATTATATGGTTCAAGAGGAGCTTTCTTT. This sequence encodes CASSLLYGSRGAFF.